Below are 17 T cell receptor beta chains sequenced from a single sample in a study of T-cell memory formation after mild COVID-19. A single record per CDR3 protein comes from TCRdb applying MiXCR to the 5' RACE reads. The sample comprises roughly 620,000 distinct CDR3 sequences, roughly 18% of which are singletons, and around 13% rests with the top ten. Sequenced material: PBMCs or a T cell subset sorted from them (not recorded which). The receptors here all came from an adult woman who had mild COVID-19 (a few samples of this study predate the infection). Cell type and time point are not known.

This clonotype was counted between two and nine times. The chain has TRBV12-3 or TRBV12-4 and TRBJ1-1; no reliable D call. V lost 6 bases, J lost 4 bases, and 12 bases lay in between. This CDR3 spans 13 amino acids. CDR3 nucleotides: TGTGCCAGCAGCCCAACATTTCCCACTGAAGCTTTCTTT. It yields the protein CASSPTFPTEAFF.

The rearrangement joins TRBV20-1 to TRBJ2-5; 9 nucleotides line up with TRBD2. The CDR3 has 17 residues. Germline V gene lookup returns CDR1 DFQATT and CDR2 SNEGSKA (reference sequence). V lost 3 bases to trimming and J lost 0 bases; unmatched junction nucleotides: 11. The CDR3 here is CSARFTSGSGYQETQYF. The CDR3, as DNA: TGCAGTGCTAGGTTTACTAGCGGGTCCGGGTACCAAGAGACCCAGTACTTC.

This clonotype was seen at least ten times. The rearrangement uses TRBV4-1 and TRBJ2-1; tentatively, D is TRBD2 (7 bases). The V gene's germline CDR1 is MGHRA and CDR2 YSYEKL. Deletions cut 1 base from V and 7 bases from J, with 11 bases between. The CDR3 has 14 residues. CDR3 nucleotide sequence: TGCGCCAGCAGCCAAGTTGGGGGGGCGAATGAGCAGTTCTTC. Protein sequence: CASSQVGGANEQFF.

The chain links TRBV9 to TRBJ1-3; D call uncertain. Germline V gene sequence: CDR1 SGDLS, CDR2 YYNGEE. Trimming cost V 3 bases and J 2 bases, with 9 bases left between them. The CDR3 loop spans 14 amino acids. CDR3 amino acids: CASSGRDAGNTIYF. The DNA for the CDR3 is TGTGCCAGCAGCGGAAGGGATGCTGGAAACACCATATATTTT.

The rearrangement uses TRBV5-1 and TRBJ2-5; 7 bases agree with TRBD1. The CDR3 length is 15 residues. Germline trimming cut 1 base from V and 2 bases from J; bases unmatched to any gene: 5. The germline V gene encodes CDR1 SGHRS and CDR2 YFSETQ. The CDR3 coding sequence is TGCGCCAGCAGCTTGATTACAGGGGTACAAGAGACCCAGTACTTC. This sequence encodes CASSLITGVQETQYF.

This clonotype occurred a few times. V and J are TRBV20-1 and TRBJ2-3, with 10 bases identical to TRBD2. V lost 5 bases to trimming and J lost 2 bases; unmatched junction nucleotides: 7. In germline, CDR1 is DFQATT, CDR2 SNEGSKA (reference sequence). The CDR3 contains 15 residues. CDR3 sequence: CSAEKAGGLTDTQYF. The CDR3 region has the DNA TGCAGTGCTGAAAAAGCGGGGGGGCTCACAGATACGCAGTATTTT.

The rearrangement joins TRBV15 to TRBJ1-5; a weak D match, TRBD1 (6 bases). The V and J ends lost 5 bases and 1 base respectively, with 9 bases between them. The CDR3 covers 14 residues. From germline, CDR1 is LNHNV and CDR2 YYDKDF (reference sequence). CDR3 nucleotide sequence: TGTGCCACCAGCGGGACAAAGAGCAATCAGCCCCAGCATTTT. Its translation: CATSGTKSNQPQHF.

This clonotype showed up just a few times. This chain connects TRBV10-3 to TRBJ2-1, with TRBD1 identical over 11 bases. Germline V gene data show CDR1 as ENHRY and CDR2 as SYGVKD. The CDR3 totals 16 residues. J lost 8 bases, V lost 7 bases, and 13 bases had no gene match. This CDR3 reads CAITSGGGQGAYEQFF. CDR3 DNA sequence: TGTGCCATCACCTCAGGGGGAGGACAGGGGGCATATGAGCAGTTCTTC.

This clonotype has just a few counts. The gene calls are TRBV19 and TRBJ2-2; TRBD1 agrees at 8 bases. V shed 1 base and J 1 base; nucleotides not matched to a gene: 5. The germline gives CDR1 LNHDA, CDR2 SQIVND (reference sequence). This CDR3 spans 17 amino acids. CDR3 sequence reads: CASSIGPGQVNTGELFF. CDR3 DNA sequence: TGTGCCAGTAGTATAGGCCCGGGACAGGTGAACACCGGGGAGCTGTTTTTT.

This clonotype has a handful of counts. The chain couples TRBV7-2 to TRBJ1-1, with D maybe TRBD1 (5 bases). Germline CDR1 is SGHTA and CDR2 is FQGNSA. The CDR3 is made up of 13 amino acids. The ends were cut back, 2 bases at V and 8 bases at J, with 12 bases in the middle. For the CDR3, the DNA is TGTGCCAGCAGCTTAAGGGGCGAACGAGAAGCTTTCTTT. This sequence encodes CASSLRGEREAFF.

V and J are TRBV11-2 and TRBJ2-7; a weak D match, TRBD1 (6 bases). The germline V gene has CDR1 SGHAT and CDR2 FQNNGV. V dropped 4 bases and J dropped 3 bases, with 16 bases sitting between them. The CDR3 is made up of 15 amino acids. The CDR3 DNA sequence: TGTGCCAGCAGCTGGGGTTCCGCGGACAGCTACGAGCAGTACTTC. It encodes CASSWGSADSYEQYF.

This clonotype has a count of ten or more. The V and J genes are TRBV18 and TRBJ2-1, with 9 bases identical to TRBD1. With 6 bases clipped from V and 0 bases from J, the junction kept 6 bases outside the gene matches. CDR1 and CDR2 from the germline V gene are KGHSH and LQKENI. The CDR3 is made up of 16 amino acids. CDR3 residues: CASSLDRGSSYNEQFF. CDR3 nucleotide sequence: TGTGCCAGCTCTCTCGACAGGGGGAGCTCCTACAATGAGCAGTTCTTC.

This clonotype was found a few times. J is TRBJ2-3 and V is TRBV7-8; unclear D gene. The CDR3 contains 15 residues. Trimming left V 5 bases short and J 0 bases short, with 12 bases between. CDR1 SGHVS and CDR2 FQNEAQ come from the germline V gene. The CDR3 region has the DNA TGTGCCAGCAGCCCCGGTTGGATTAGCACAGATACGCAGTATTTT. Encoded protein: CASSPGWISTDTQYF.

This chain joins TRBV7-6 and TRBJ2-7; weak D call: TRBD2 (6 bases). With 3 bases removed from V and 5 bases from J, the gap between germline ends came to 17 bases. Germline lookup yields CDR1 SGHVS and CDR2 FNYEAQ. The CDR3 loop spans 15 amino acids. DNA for the CDR3: TGTGCCAGCAGCTTGGGGTCGCCGGGAGTGCACGAGCAGTACTTC. This gives the protein CASSLGSPGVHEQYF.

This clonotype was counted only a few times. The rearrangement joins TRBV20-1 to TRBJ1-5, with a weak D call TRBD1 (6 bases). V dropped 1 base and J dropped 7 bases, with 17 bases sitting between them. In germline, CDR1 is DFQATT, CDR2 SNEGSKA (reference sequence). The CDR3 totals 15 residues. CDR3: CSARALGGPGQPQHF. The CDR3 coding sequence is TGCAGTGCTAGAGCCCTGGGGGGGCCGGGGCAGCCCCAGCATTTT.

V usage is TRBV12-3 or TRBV12-4 and J usage is TRBJ2-5; D unclear. Trimming removed 3 bases at V and 3 bases at J, with 8 bases between. The CDR3 totals 13 residues. The CDR3 loop reads CASSFSLEETQYF. CDR3 coding DNA: TGTGCCAGCAGTTTCTCGTTGGAAGAGACCCAGTACTTC.

This clonotype was found once. This sequence joins TRBV29-1 and TRBJ1-5, with D uncertain. With 4 bases removed from V and 4 bases from J, the gap between germline ends came to 8 bases. This CDR3 is 12 amino acids long. CDR1 and CDR2 (germline): SQVTM, ANQGSEA. CDR3 in amino acids: CSVAEFNQPQHF. The CDR3 nucleotides are TGCAGCGTTGCTGAGTTTAATCAGCCCCAGCATTTT.